Listed here are 20 T cell receptor beta chains from one sample, sequenced in a study of identical twins. MiXCR, run by TCRdb on the 5' RACE reads, gives a single entry per CDR3 protein. Found here are 500,000 or so distinct CDR3 sequences, about 14% of them singletons; the top ten hold around 0.52%. These same data were also listed under a study on yellow fever vaccine responses in identical twins.

Input material: CD4+ T cells sorted from blood. The receptors derive from a woman aged 18-29 years in good health.

J is TRBJ2-5 and V is TRBV2; TRBD1 agrees at 7 bases. This CDR3 contains 13 residues. CDR1 and CDR2 from the germline V gene are SNHLY and FYNNEI. DNA for the CDR3: TGTGCTCCGGGACAGACGTACCAAGAGACCCAGTACTTC. Residues: CAPGQTYQETQYF.

J is TRBJ2-1 and V is TRBV18; 7 bases are shared with TRBD1. The CDR3 length is 16 residues. Germline CDR1 KGHSH, CDR2 LQKENI. The J segment lost 0 bases and the V segment lost 5 bases, leaving 7 bases of the junction unmatched. The CDR3 region is CASSGGQYPSYNEQFF. The CDR3 DNA sequence: TGTGCCAGCTCAGGGGGACAGTACCCCTCCTACAATGAGCAGTTCTTC.

In its sample, this clonotype was seen a few times. The chain combines TRBV28 with TRBJ2-1; TRBD1 matches at 10 bases. With V trimmed by 4 bases and J by 1 base, 19 bases remained unmatched. The CDR3 consists of 21 residues. Germline V gene sequence: CDR1 MDHEN, CDR2 SYDVKM. The CDR3 sequence: CASSSGQGGGSGGLSYNEQFF. The DNA of the CDR3 is TGTGCCAGCAGTTCAGGACAGGGGGGAGGTAGCGGCGGTTTGTCCTACAATGAGCAGTTCTTC.

This clonotype has a handful of counts. This rearrangement joins TRBV3-1 to TRBJ2-7, with D possibly called TRBD1 or TRBD2 (5 bases each). Trimming removed 3 bases from V and 6 bases from J, with 12 bases in between. Germline V gene lookup returns CDR1 LGHDT and CDR2 YNNKEL (reference sequence). The CDR3 extends over 13 amino acids. The CDR3 protein is CASSQGTAGEQYF. CDR3 bases: TGTGCCAGCAGCCAGGGGACCGCCGGCGAGCAGTACTTC.

The chain's CDR3 is CASSQQGRTTEAFF. CDR3 coding DNA: TGTGCCAGCAGCCAACAGGGCAGGACCACTGAAGCTTTCTTT. The chain joins TRBV6-2 or TRBV6-3 to TRBJ1-1; D may be TRBD1 (6 bases). Trimming removed 6 bases at V and 4 bases at J, with 15 bases between. The CDR3 has 14 amino acids. In germline, CDR1 is MNHEY, CDR2 SVGEGT.

This chain uses TRBV11-2 with TRBJ1-1, with D possibly being TRBD1 (6 bases). Germline lookup yields CDR1 SGHAT and CDR2 FQNNGV. The germline V and J ends were trimmed by 7 bases and 8 bases, with 14 bases remaining between them. This CDR3 spans 12 amino acids. Here the CDR3 DNA reads TGTGCCAGCACCCGAACGACAGGAGAAGCTTTCTTT. Translating it yields CASTRTTGEAFF.

This chain links TRBV18 with TRBJ1-6, with 12 bases fitting TRBD1. Unmatched junction bases numbered 3, after V lost 2 bases and J lost 10 bases. Germline loops: CDR1 KGHSH, CDR2 LQKENI. The CDR3 loop spans 15 amino acids. CDR3 amino acids: CASSPAGTGGSPLHF. CDR3 coding DNA: TGTGCCAGCTCACCAGCCGGGACAGGGGGCTCACCCCTCCACTTT.

In its sample, this clonotype was seen a few times. This chain links TRBV12-3 or TRBV12-4 with TRBJ2-7, with 8 bases aligning to TRBD1. There are 16 residues in the CDR3. V trimming: 5 bases; J trimming: 1 base; junction bases outside the gene matches: 10. DNA for the CDR3: TGTGCCAGCAGTCCCCGTGGACAGGGTAATTCCTACGAGCAGTACTTC. Residues: CASSPRGQGNSYEQYF.

This clonotype occurred a few times. The chain has TRBV5-1 and TRBJ2-5; no definite D call. CDR1 SGHRS and CDR2 YFSETQ come from the germline V gene. The V and J ends lost 6 bases and 7 bases respectively, with 16 bases between them. The CDR3 spans 13 residues. In DNA, the CDR3 is TGCGCCAGCAACGATGATCGTCCTCGGACCCAGTACTTC. Encoded protein: CASNDDRPRTQYF. The whole variable domain, filled in from reference TRBV5-1 and TRBJ2-5, reads KAGVTQTPRYLIKTRGQQVTLSCSPISGHRSVSWYQQTPGQGLQFLFEYFSETQRNKGNFPGRFSGRQFSNSRSEMNVSTLELGDSALYLCASNDDRPRTQYFGPGTRLLVL.

This chain connects TRBV19 to TRBJ2-7; D gene unclear. This CDR3 spans 15 amino acids. Trimming removed 3 bases at V and 3 bases at J, with 15 bases between. The germline V gene encodes CDR1 LNHDA and CDR2 SQIVND (reference sequence). The CDR3 loop reads CASSMKSMDVYEQYF. The CDR3 region has the DNA TGTGCCAGTAGTATGAAGAGTATGGACGTCTACGAGCAGTACTTC.

This clonotype was counted a few times. J is TRBJ1-2 and V is TRBV18; possible D gene TRBD1, 6 bases. From germline, CDR1 is KGHSH and CDR2 LQKENI. Trimming stripped 1 base from V and 5 bases from J, with 11 bases between. The CDR3 consists of 14 residues. The DNA of the CDR3 is TGTGCCAGCTCACCACTACAGGGTGGGTATGGCTACACCTTC. Translating gives CASSPLQGGYGYTF.

This clonotype was observed a few times. The rearrangement links TRBV29-1 to TRBJ2-7; 10 nucleotides match TRBD2. The CDR3 is 13 amino acids. Germline V gene lookup returns CDR1 SQVTM and CDR2 ANQGSEA. With V trimmed by 6 bases and J by 2 bases, 4 bases remained unmatched. The CDR3 nucleotides read TGCAGCGTCGTCAGCGGGAGGGCCTACGAGCAGTACTTC. It yields the protein CSVVSGRAYEQYF.

The V gene is TRBV7-9, the J gene TRBJ2-4, with D perhaps TRBD1 (6 bases). Germline assignment: CDR1 SEHNR and CDR2 FQNEAQ (reference sequence). The V and J ends lost 3 bases and 8 bases respectively, with 17 bases between them. The CDR3 is 15 residues long. The CDR3: CASSFRGRERDIQYF. As DNA, the CDR3 is TGTGCCAGCAGCTTCAGGGGTCGGGAAAGGGACATTCAGTACTTC.

The table lists this clonotype with a few counts. This chain links TRBV20-1 with TRBJ2-1; 11 bases are shared with TRBD2. Germline lookup yields CDR1 DFQATT and CDR2 SNEGSKA (reference sequence). The CDR3 sequence is 14 residues long. V dropped 6 bases and J dropped 6; count of bases not matched to a gene: 7. DNA of the CDR3: TGCAGTGCCCGACTAGCGGGAACGGTCAATGAGCAGTTCTTC. Its translation: CSARLAGTVNEQFF.

This chain links TRBV27 with TRBJ2-3; D remains ambiguous. Trimming removed 3 bases at V and 4 bases at J, with 11 bases between. The CDR3 sequence is 14 residues long. Per the germline V gene, CDR1 is MNHEY and CDR2 is SMNVEV (reference sequence). The CDR3 spells CASSFVGLSDTQYF. The CDR3, as DNA: TGTGCCAGCAGTTTTGTTGGGCTCTCAGATACGCAGTATTTT.

This clonotype has a handful of counts. The chain carries TRBV7-9 and TRBJ2-4; no definite D call. The CDR3 sequence is 11 residues long. V lost 5 bases, J lost 7 bases, and 6 bases lay in between. The germline V gene has CDR1 SEHNR and CDR2 FQNEAQ (reference sequence). DNA for the CDR3: TGTGCCAGCAGCCCTCTGAACATTCAGTACTTC. Its protein product is CASSPLNIQYF.

This clonotype was seen at least ten times. The V call is TRBV4-3, the J call TRBJ2-6; 9 nucleotides align to TRBD1. Germline assignment: CDR1 LGHNA and CDR2 YSLEER. The CDR3 sequence is 17 residues long. Unmatched junction bases numbered 4, after V lost 1 base and J lost 3 bases. CDR3 protein: CASSQVTGGSGANVLTF. The CDR3 coding sequence is TGCGCCAGCAGCCAAGTCACAGGGGGCAGTGGGGCCAACGTCCTGACTTTC.

This rearrangement joins TRBV19 to TRBJ2-4, with a tentative D call TRBD1 (5 bases). The CDR3 is 11 residues long. The germline V and J ends were trimmed by 10 bases and 6 bases, with 10 bases remaining between them. Germline CDR1 LNHDA, CDR2 SQIVND (reference sequence). This chain's CDR3 is CATNQGNIQYF. For the CDR3, the DNA is TGTGCCACCAATCAGGGAAACATTCAGTACTTC.

V is TRBV3-1 and J is TRBJ2-1; no reliable D call. Germline assignment: CDR1 LGHDT and CDR2 YNNKEL (reference sequence). V was shortened by 5 bases and J by 10 bases, with 9 bases between the two germline ends. The CDR3 consists of 11 residues. The CDR3 spells CASSRVGEQFF. The CDR3 DNA follows: TGTGCCAGCAGCAGGGTTGGGGAGCAGTTCTTC.

A word on this clonotype: A much larger clone differs from this one at a single base, so this may be a read error. This chain joins TRBV12-3 or TRBV12-4 and TRBJ1-1; D is undetermined. The CDR3 runs to 14 residues. Trimming took 11 bases from V and 3 from J, leaving 19 bases between them. CDR3 nucleotide sequence: TGTGCCGGCGCAAGAAGCCGGGCTGACACTGAAGCTTTCTTT. Protein: CAGARSRADTEAFF.